This T cell receptor beta chain was profiled in a study of response to subunit inactivated influenza vaccine. This CDR3 contains 14 residues. The ends were cut back, 5 bases at V and 9 bases at J, with 18 bases in the middle. Germline CDR1 SGHNT, CDR2 YYREEE (reference sequence). Study results and limitations: Researchers suggested that each seasonal influenza vaccination recruits few new T cells.

TCRdb re-derived calls from the RT-PCR reads in MiXCR, one entry per CDR3 protein. The sample yields about 780,000 distinct CDR3 sequences, roughly 20% seen once. This clonotype was recorded only once. Its antigen remains unknown. The receptor comes from a middle-aged man who received an inactivated influenza vaccine. The source was PBMCs from blood, collected roughly 5 days after vaccination. The gene calls are TRBV5-4 and TRBJ2-1; D unresolved. Written as DNA, the CDR3 is TGTGCCAGCAGTTCCTACGTGGGTCCGGGTGAGCAGTTCTTC. It yields the protein CASSSYVGPGEQFF.